The 21 T cell receptor beta chains below come from one sample, sequenced in a study of blood T cell repertoires in COVID-19. Generated by immunoSEQ multiplex PCR, the TCRdb table keeps only in-frame clones and is missing some. The sample includes fewer than 150,000 clones, about 78% of them seen just once. Sample: peripheral blood. The receptor source for this set is a man in his sixties or seventies with acute or convalescent COVID-19.

V is TRBV3-1 (or the pseudogene TRBV3-2) and J is TRBJ2-1; 9 bases align to TRBD2. Germline-derived CDR1 and CDR2 are LGHDT and YNNKEL (reference sequence). The V gene end was trimmed by 4 bases and the J gene end by 2 bases; junction bases not matched to a gene: 6. The CDR3 covers 16 residues. The CDR3 DNA sequence: TGTGCCAGCAGCCTACGATTAGCGGGGGCCTACAATGAGCAGTTCTTC. Its translation is CASSLRLAGAYNEQFF.

V gene TRBV29-1 combines with J gene TRBJ1-3; TRBD1 matches at 12 bases. V shed 4 bases and J 3 bases; nucleotides not matched to a gene: 10. The CDR3 runs to 17 residues. CDR1 is SQVTM, CDR2 ANQGSEA, per germline. In DNA form, the CDR3 reads TGCAGCGTTGCTACTCCGGGACAGGGGGCAGTTGGAAACACCATATATTTT. Amino acid sequence: CSVATPGQGAVGNTIYF.

This clone was observed a handful of times. V gene TRBV4-2 combines with J gene TRBJ1-1; tentatively, D is TRBD1 (5 bases). This CDR3 is 14 amino acids long. Germline loops: CDR1 LGHNA, CDR2 YNFKEQ. V was cut by 0 bases and J by 4 bases, with 9 bases left in between. This chain's CDR3 is CASSQDRTLTEAFF. The CDR3 DNA sequence: TGTGCCAGCAGCCAAGACCGGACACTCACTGAAGCTTTCTTT.

This clone was seen only a few times. This chain connects TRBV7-6 to TRBJ1-4, with TRBD1 matching over 7 bases. The trim removed 6 bases at V and 10 bases at J, leaving 14 bases unmatched. This CDR3 spans 15 amino acids. CDR1 and CDR2 from the germline V gene are SGHVS and FNYEAQ. The CDR3 DNA sequence: TGTGCCAGCAGTCAAATACGACAGGGTAGGGGAAAACTGTTTTTT. Its protein product is CASSQIRQGRGKLFF.

The chain couples TRBV7-2 to TRBJ2-4, with D possibly TRBD2 on 6 matching bases. The CDR3 has 12 amino acids. The ends were cut back, 2 bases at V and 12 bases at J, with 11 bases in the middle. CDR1 and CDR2 (germline): SGHTA, FQGNSA. The CDR3 bases are TGTGCCAGCAGCTTATGGCAGGGAGGTCAGTACTTC. It is translated as CASSLWQGGQYF.

The chain is built from TRBV7-8 and TRBJ2-3; the match to TRBD2 covers 7 bases. The length of the CDR3 is 13 residues. Germline trimming cut 6 bases from V and 7 bases from J; bases unmatched to any gene: 7. Germline V gene sequence: CDR1 SGHVS, CDR2 FQNEAQ. This CDR3 is CASRSAGRNTQYF. The CDR3 coding sequence is TGTGCCAGCAGATCAGCGGGGAGAAATACGCAGTATTTT. The complete variable domain, with remaining parts taken from reference TRBV7-8 and TRBJ2-3, reads GAGVSQSPRYKVAKRGQDVALRCDPISGHVSLFWYQQALGQGPEFLTYFQNEAQLDKSGLPSDRFFAERPEGSVSTLKIQRTQQEDSAVYLCASRSAGRNTQYFGPGTRLTVL.

The chain links TRBV25-1 to TRBJ2-3; weak D call: TRBD1 (5 bases). The CDR3 totals 15 residues. Per the germline V gene, CDR1 is MGHDK and CDR2 is SYGVNS. Between the trimmed V and J ends, which lost 6 bases and 1 base, there was a span of 14 bases. CDR3 in amino acids: CASRGRGRRTDTQYF. DNA of the CDR3: TGTGCCAGCAGAGGAAGGGGCAGGCGCACAGATACGCAGTATTTT.

The genes are TRBV7-8 and TRBJ1-1; D uncertain. V was clipped by 5 bases and J by 8 bases, with 12 bases between them. The CDR3 loop spans 12 amino acids. In germline, CDR1 is SGHVS, CDR2 FQNEAQ. The CDR3 reads CASSRLRSEAFF. The CDR3 region has the DNA TGTGCCAGCAGCCGTCTCAGATCGGAAGCTTTCTTT.

In its sample, this clone was seen once. J is TRBJ2-3 and V is TRBV7-2, with 7 bases fitting TRBD1. Per germline, CDR1 SGHTA and CDR2 FQGNSA. There are 15 residues in the CDR3. The junction had 6 bases not matched to a gene; V was cut back by 5 bases and J by 1 base. The CDR3 is CASSKGAPRTDTQYF. CDR3 nucleotide sequence: TGTGCCAGCAGCAAGGGGGCTCCGCGCACAGATACGCAGTATTTT.

The chain links TRBV2 to TRBJ2-2, with D uncertain. CDR3 size: 15 residues. Germline V lookup: CDR1 SNHLY, CDR2 FYNNEI. The V gene lost 2 bases and the J gene lost 1 base, with 8 bases spanning the gap. CDR3 bases: TGTGCCAGCAGTGAAAACAGAATGAACACCGGGGAGCTGTTTTTT. Residues: CASSENRMNTGELFF.

The chain combines TRBV7-6 with TRBJ1-1; weak D call: TRBD1 (6 bases). V was clipped by 2 bases and J by 7 bases, with 17 bases between them. The germline gives CDR1 SGHVS, CDR2 FNYEAQ. This CDR3 region has 15 residues. DNA for the CDR3: TGTGCCAGCAGCTTAAGAAGTGGGAGAGGGGGTGAAGCTTTCTTT. Translated, it gives CASSLRSGRGGEAFF.

The sample holds one count of this clone. The chain has TRBV13 and TRBJ2-1, with TRBD2 matching 16 bases. Trimming cost V 5 bases and J 4 bases; bases outside gene matches: 14. Per germline, CDR1 PRHDT and CDR2 FYEKMQ (reference sequence). CDR3 size: 20 residues. The CDR3 loop is CASSQKTGTSGGAGYNEQFF. The CDR3 coding sequence is TGTGCCAGCAGCCAAAAAACCGGGACTAGCGGGGGGGCTGGGTACAATGAGCAGTTCTTC.

The chain joins TRBV5-4 to TRBJ2-1, with 7 bases identical to TRBD1. Germline V gene sequence: CDR1 SGHNT, CDR2 YYREEE (reference sequence). Germline trimming cut 0 bases from V and 2 bases from J; bases unmatched to any gene: 2. There are 15 residues in the CDR3. This CDR3 is CASSLDGQAYNEQFF. For the CDR3, the DNA is TGTGCCAGCAGCTTGGATGGACAGGCCTACAATGAGCAGTTCTTC.

The chain couples TRBV7-3 to TRBJ1-2; TRBD1 matches at 7 bases. CDR3 length equals 13 residues. The junction had 6 bases not matched to a gene; V was cut back by 3 bases and J by 8 bases. The germline V gene encodes CDR1 SGHTA and CDR2 FQGTGA. In DNA, the CDR3 is TGTGCCAGCAGCTTCAGTCAGGGGGGCGGCTACACCTTC. It is translated as CASSFSQGGGYTF.

The chain carries TRBV18 and TRBJ1-1; tentatively, D is TRBD1 (5 bases). This CDR3 has 12 residues. Deletions cut 4 bases from V and 10 bases from J, with 13 bases between. Germline assignment: CDR1 KGHSH and CDR2 LQKENI. CDR3 amino acids: CASSLPGGGAFF. The CDR3 bases are TGTGCCAGCTCACTTCCCGGGGGGGGAGCTTTCTTT.

This clone was observed a few times. This chain links TRBV7-2 with TRBJ2-7; 12 bases map to TRBD1. V gave up 2 bases and J gave up 7 bases; unmatched junction bases: 6. CDR1 SGHTA and CDR2 FQGNSA come from the germline V gene. CDR3 length equals 15 residues. For the CDR3, the DNA is TGTGCCAGCAGCTTATCGGGACAGGGGGCGGAGGAGCAGTACTTC. Encoded protein: CASSLSGQGAEEQYF. Drawing the rest from reference TRBV7-2 and TRBJ2-7, the complete variable domain is GAGVSQSPSNKVTEKGKDVELRCDPISGHTALYWYRQSLGQGLEFLIYFQGNSAPDKSGLPSDRFSAERTGGSVSTLTIQRTQQEDSAVYLCASSLSGQGAEEQYFGPGTRLTVT.

This chain connects TRBV5-1 to TRBJ2-1; 13 bases are shared with TRBD2. Germline V gene data show CDR1 as SGHRS and CDR2 as YFSETQ. With V trimmed by 6 bases and J by 8 bases, 8 bases remained unmatched. This CDR3 region has 15 residues. As DNA, the CDR3 is TGCGCCAGCACCGGGGGGACTAGCGGGGTTTATGAGCAGTTCTTC. It specifies CASTGGTSGVYEQFF.

The chain couples TRBV7-8 to TRBJ1-6; weak D call: TRBD1 (6 bases). From germline, CDR1 is SGHVS and CDR2 FQNEAQ. This CDR3 is built from 13 residues. Trimming left V 5 bases short and J 9 bases short, with 11 bases between. As DNA, the CDR3 is TGTGCCAGCAGCCTCAGGGGTGGTTCACCCCTCCACTTT. This gives the protein CASSLRGGSPLHF.

The rearrangement uses TRBV5-6 and TRBJ1-5; perhaps TRBD1 as D (5 bases). V was clipped by 4 bases and J by 9 bases, with 14 bases between them. CDR1 SGHDT and CDR2 YYEEEE come from the germline V gene. This CDR3 region has 13 residues. CDR3 region: CASSQGLGRPQHF. The CDR3, as DNA: TGTGCCAGCAGCCAGGGACTGGGCAGGCCCCAGCATTTT.

The chain carries TRBV9 and TRBJ2-2; 7 bases agree with TRBD1. The CDR3 runs to 15 residues. Per the germline V gene, CDR1 is SGDLS and CDR2 is YYNGEE. V lost 3 bases, J lost 3 bases, and 5 bases stayed unmatched. CDR3 DNA: TGTGCCAGCAGCGCGACAGGGCAGGACACCGGGGAGCTGTTTTTT. Amino acids: CASSATGQDTGELFF.

This clone was recorded a few times. This sequence joins TRBV15 and TRBJ2-7, with unresolved D. In germline, CDR1 is LNHNV, CDR2 YYDKDF (reference sequence). CDR3 length: 14 amino acids. V lost 1 base to trimming and J lost 5 bases, with 12 bases between them. CDR3 sequence: CATSRASGLDEQYF. The CDR3 nucleotides are TGTGCCACCAGCAGAGCGTCAGGATTGGACGAGCAGTACTTC.